What follows is one T cell receptor beta chain and its context. This specimen comes from a study of blood T cell repertoires in COVID-19. Study-level information: Whether acute or convalescent, the COVID-19 samples came from the United States, Italy and Spain.

TCRdb keeps only in-frame clones here, not all; method: immunoSEQ multiplex PCR. The sample records 410,000 or so clones, roughly 90% being singletons. Germline CDR1 is LNHDA and CDR2 is SQIVND (reference sequence). V lost 5 bases to trimming and J lost 0 bases; unmatched junction nucleotides: 7. This CDR3 has 16 amino acids. What was sequenced was peripheral blood. The chain joins TRBV19 to TRBJ1-5, with TRBD1 matching over 7 bases. This receptor was identified in a woman aged 40 to 50 with COVID-19, enrolled during active disease. CDR3 amino acids: CASSAGTANSNQPQHF. The CDR3 nucleotides are TGTGCCAGTAGTGCCGGGACAGCTAATAGCAATCAGCCCCAGCATTTT.